This entry lists 20 T cell receptor beta chains sequenced from one sample in a study of molecular identifiers for immune sequencing clone quantification. One entry per CDR3 protein results from TCRdb running MiXCR on the PCR reads. The sample carries about 320,000 distinct CDR3 sequences, roughly 23% recorded once. The sequenced material came from naive CD8+ T cells from blood, with Jurkat cell RNA spiked in. Regarding subset: FACS-sorted CD8+CD4-CCR7+CD45RA+ naive T cells. All receptors come from a human donor in good health. Some libraries in this study had Jurkat cell RNA spiked in.

The rearrangement joins TRBV30 to TRBJ2-1; D may match TRBD1 or TRBD2 (6 bases each). V shed 5 bases and J shed 7 bases, with 15 bases lying between them. CDR1 and CDR2 from the germline V gene are GTSNPN and SVGIG (reference sequence). The CDR3 totals 13 residues. CDR3 residues: CAWGRGPGNEQFF. CDR3 in DNA: TGTGCCTGGGGCCGGGGGCCGGGTAATGAGCAGTTCTTC.

About this clonotype: This may stem from a read error, because a much larger clone lies one nucleotide away. The chain recombines TRBV5-1 with TRBJ2-7; D is perhaps TRBD1 (6 bases). The CDR3 has 15 residues. Germline assignment: CDR1 SGHRS and CDR2 YFSETQ. The CDR3 spells CASSLGQHRSYERYF. Written as DNA, the CDR3 is TGCGCCAGCAGCCTAGGACAGCACAGATCCTACGAGCGGTACTTC. Supplemented by reference TRBV5-1 and TRBJ2-7, the full variable domain reads KAGVTQTPRYLIKTRGQQVTLSCSPISGHRSVSWYQQTPGQGLQFLFEYFSETQRNKGNFPGRFSGRQFSNSRSEMNVSTLELGDSALYLCASSLGQHRSYERYFGPGTRLTVT.

This clonotype was found many times. This sequence joins TRBV11-2 and TRBJ2-7; no clear D. This CDR3 is 16 amino acids long. The germline V gene has CDR1 SGHAT and CDR2 FQNNGV. V lost 3 bases, J lost 2 bases, and 17 bases lay in between. This chain's CDR3 is CASSFAPRTTTYEQYF. CDR3 sequence (DNA): TGTGCCAGCAGCTTCGCCCCGCGGACGACAACCTACGAGCAGTACTTC.

This clonotype was picked up many times. V and J are TRBV14 and TRBJ2-3; D may correspond to TRBD1 or TRBD2 (5 bases each). The CDR3 has 15 amino acids. Germline V gene lookup returns CDR1 SGHDN and CDR2 FVKESK. Trimming removed 4 bases at V and 5 bases at J, with 16 bases between. In DNA, the CDR3 is TGTGCCAGCAGCCTGCGGGCCGGGACCCGAGATACGCAGTATTTT. It encodes CASSLRAGTRDTQYF.

The table lists this clonotype with many counts. The rearrangement uses TRBV9 and TRBJ1-1; D might be TRBD1 (5 bases). In germline, CDR1 is SGDLS, CDR2 YYNGEE. V lost 3 bases and J lost 5, with 17 bases in between. This CDR3 region has 15 residues. CDR3 nucleotide sequence: TGTGCCAGCAGCGCCGACTGGAGGGGATGGACTGAAGCTTTCTTT. Amino acids: CASSADWRGWTEAFF. The full variable domain, rest sourced from reference TRBV9 and TRBJ1-1, is DSGVTQTPKHLITATGQRVTLRCSPRSGDLSVYWYQQSLDQGLQFLIQYYNGEERAKGNILERFSAQQFPDLHSELNLSSLELGDSALYFCASSADWRGWTEAFFGQGTRLTVV.

This clonotype appeared many times. This chain links TRBV27 with TRBJ1-1; possible D gene TRBD1, 5 bases. V lost 0 bases and J 4 bases, leaving 12 bases between the germline ends. This CDR3 comprises 15 residues. Germline V gene lookup returns CDR1 MNHEY and CDR2 SMNVEV (reference sequence). This CDR3 reads CASSLSPEGSTEAFF. Written as DNA, the CDR3 is TGTGCCAGCAGTTTATCCCCCGAGGGGAGCACTGAAGCTTTCTTT.

This clonotype has ten or more counts. This chain uses TRBV9 with TRBJ2-7, with 8 bases aligning to TRBD1. The length of the CDR3 is 14 residues. The V segment lost 0 bases and the J segment 2 bases; nucleotides outside the gene matches: 1. Germline values: CDR1 SGDLS, CDR2 YYNGEE. For the CDR3, the DNA is TGTGCCAGCAGCGTAGCGGACAGGGCCTACGAGCAGTACTTC. Translating it yields CASSVADRAYEQYF.

This clonotype was counted a few times. CDR3: CASSYSIFQPQHF. The CDR3, as DNA: TGTGCCAGCAGTTACTCGATCTTTCAGCCCCAGCATTTT. The chain is built from TRBV6-5 and TRBJ1-5; D remains unclear. The CDR3 loop spans 13 amino acids. V lost 0 bases and J lost 6, with 6 bases in between. Germline assignment: CDR1 MNHEY and CDR2 SVGAGI.

Regarding this clonotype: Just one base apart from a much larger clone, this may be a read error. This chain joins TRBV19 and TRBJ1-1, with D perhaps matching TRBD1 (5 bases). CDR1 is LNHDA, CDR2 SQIVND, per germline (reference sequence). The length of the CDR3 is 14 residues. V was cut by 5 bases and J by 3 bases, with 13 bases left in between. DNA of the CDR3: TGTGCCAGTAGTTGGGCGGGGCCGGACACTGAAGCTTTCTTT. This encodes CASSWAGPDTEAFF.

This clonotype occurred a few times. V is TRBV24-1 and J is TRBJ2-1; D gene ambiguous. CDR3 length equals 11 residues. Germline CDR1 KGHDR, CDR2 SFDVKD. V was shortened by 3 bases and J by 7 bases, with 3 bases between the two germline ends. This CDR3 reads CATSDRNEQFF. The CDR3 nucleotides are TGTGCCACCAGTGATCGAAATGAGCAGTTCTTC.

This clonotype was detected only a few times. The chain recombines TRBV7-9 with TRBJ1-5; a weak D match, TRBD1 (6 bases). Germline V CDR1 and CDR2: SEHNR, FQNEAQ (reference sequence). Trimming removed 4 bases at V and 0 bases at J, with 25 bases between. The CDR3 runs to 20 residues. For the CDR3, the DNA is TGTGCCAGCAGCTCTAGCGCAGGGGATAACTCTTTTTATAGCAATCAGCCCCAGCATTTT. Translated, it gives CASSSSAGDNSFYSNQPQHF. The whole variable domain, remainder taken from reference TRBV7-9 and TRBJ1-5, is DTGVSQNPRHKITKRGQNVTFRCDPISEHNRLYWYRQTLGQGPEFLTYFQNEAQLEKSRLLSDRFSAERPKGSFSTLEIQRTEQGDSAMYLCASSSSAGDNSFYSNQPQHFGDGTRLSIL.

This clonotype was recorded many times. This rearrangement joins TRBV7-2 to TRBJ2-3, with 9 bases lining up with TRBD2. Germline CDR1 reads SGHTA; CDR2 reads FQGNSA. After removal of 4 bases from V and 2 bases from J, the junction contained 13 bases not matched to a gene. This CDR3 has 18 residues. The CDR3 DNA is TGTGCCAGCAGCTCGCCCGCTAGCGGGGTATTTGTCACAGATACGCAGTATTTT. Its protein is CASSSPASGVFVTDTQYF.

The rearrangement joins TRBV12-3 or TRBV12-4 to TRBJ2-5; D is perhaps TRBD1 (6 bases). V lost 2 bases and J lost 3, with 10 bases in between. This CDR3 has 14 amino acids. The chain's CDR3 is CASSLYRDEETQYF. CDR3 DNA sequence: TGTGCCAGCAGTTTATACAGGGACGAAGAGACCCAGTACTTC.

As concerns this clonotype: Being one base from a much bigger clone, this may be a read error. The chain links TRBV25-1 to TRBJ1-1, with D perhaps matching TRBD1 (5 bases). The germline V gene encodes CDR1 MGHDK and CDR2 SYGVNS. The CDR3 runs 13 residues. The CDR3 here is CASSESGSTEVFF. In nucleotides, the CDR3 is TGTGCCAGCAGTGAATCAGGGAGCACTGAAGTTTTCTTT.

This clonotype was observed a few times. Here the CDR3 DNA reads TGTGCCACCGGGCACAGACCGAACACCGGGGAGCTGTTTTTT. Residues: CATGHRPNTGELFF. The rearrangement joins TRBV24-1 to TRBJ2-2; D gene ambiguous. The ends were cut back, 9 bases at V and 0 bases at J, with 10 bases in the middle. Germline V lookup: CDR1 KGHDR, CDR2 SFDVKD. CDR3 length: 14 residues.

As for this clonotype: Just one base apart from a much larger clone, this may be a read error. This CDR3 fails to terminate in the conserved phenylalanine or tryptophan, so it likely reflects a read error. The J gene is TRBJ1-4, the V gene TRBV7-9; a weak D match, TRBD1 (5 bases). In germline, CDR1 is SEHNR, CDR2 FQNEAQ (reference sequence). CDR3 length: 14 residues. With 4 bases removed from V and 4 bases from J, the gap between germline ends came to 10 bases. The CDR3, as DNA: TGTGCCAGCAGCTGGGACGTACGTAATGAAAAACTGTTTCTT. Residues: CASSWDVRNEKLFL.

The CDR3 protein is CASSYGSASSQETQYF. The CDR3 nucleotides are TGTGCCAGCAGTTACGGGTCGGCTAGCTCTCAAGAGACCCAGTACTTC. V usage is TRBV6-5 and J usage is TRBJ2-5, with a possible D match to TRBD2 (5 bases). Germline CDR1 MNHEY, CDR2 SVGAGI. CDR3 length: 16 residues. V shed 2 bases and J shed 2 bases, with 15 bases lying between them.

This clonotype was observed many times. The rearrangement joins TRBV7-9 to TRBJ2-5, with a weak D call TRBD2 (6 bases). The CDR3 contains 13 residues. CDR1 and CDR2 from the germline V gene are SEHNR and FQNEAQ (reference sequence). V was pared by 7 bases and J by 3 bases, with 12 bases between. The CDR3 DNA follows: TGTGCCAGCATCCCTCCGGGGGAAGAGACCCAGTACTTC. As protein: CASIPPGEETQYF.

This clonotype has at least ten counts. The CDR3 loop reads CASSSGQGTRTEAFF. DNA of the CDR3: TGTGCCAGCAGCTCCGGACAGGGAACGAGGACTGAAGCTTTCTTT. The chain uses TRBV7-9 and TRBJ1-1; 8 bases are shared with TRBD1. CDR1 is SEHNR and CDR2 is FQNEAQ in the germline V gene (reference sequence). After removal of 4 bases from V and 5 bases from J, the junction contained 9 bases not matched to a gene. This CDR3 contains 15 residues.

To note about this clonotype: This could be a read error, since a much larger clone is one nucleotide away. The chain combines TRBV27 with TRBJ2-7; TRBD2 matches at 11 bases. Germline V lookup: CDR1 MNHEY, CDR2 SMNVEV (reference sequence). The length of the CDR3 is 15 residues. The CDR3 nucleotides read TGTGCCAGCAGTTTAGTACTAGCGGGAGTATACGAGCGGTACTTC. Translation: CASSLVLAGVYERYF.